These 17 T cell receptor beta chains came from one sample sequenced in a study of beta chain features in type 1 diabetes. Their target antigens are unknown. Study-level points and caveats: Shorter TCRB CDR3s, moderately but significantly so, were found in Type 1 diabetes patients in all four CD4+ subsets.

Expressed TCRB transcripts were sequenced, since all the RNA that had been isolated was reverse transcribed. Data came from immunoSEQ multiplex PCR; TCRdb stores just in-frame clones and leaves some out. Here the sample spans about 710,000 clones, about 14% being singletons. Sequencing used naive CD4+ T cells from blood. The source of these receptors is a young man with type 1 diabetes.

This clone showed up just a few times. In DNA form, the CDR3 reads TGTGCCAGCAGCTTATTTGGGACAGGGGGGTACAATGAGCAGTTCTTC. This encodes CASSLFGTGGYNEQFF. The V call is TRBV7-9, the J call TRBJ2-1, with TRBD1 identical over 11 bases. V lost 2 bases and J lost 4; bases outside the gene matches: 4. Germline-derived CDR1 and CDR2 are SEHNR and FQNEAQ (reference sequence). The CDR3 is 16 residues long.

The rearrangement uses TRBV27 and TRBJ2-4, with D possibly being TRBD1 (5 bases). The CDR3 consists of 15 residues. Trimming removed 5 bases from V and 1 base from J, with 12 bases in between. Germline V gives CDR1 MNHEY, CDR2 SMNVEV (reference sequence). CDR3: CASSQGLGAKNIQYF. In DNA, the CDR3 is TGTGCCAGCAGTCAGGGCCTGGGGGCCAAAAACATTCAGTACTTC.

The chain combines TRBV7-2 with TRBJ1-6; possible D gene TRBD1, 5 bases. V was clipped by 3 bases and J by 6 bases, with 6 bases between them. The germline V gene encodes CDR1 SGHTA and CDR2 FQGNSA. The CDR3 length is 13 residues. In DNA form, the CDR3 reads TGTGCCAGCAGCTTCAGGGCTAATTCACCCCTCCACTTT. Protein: CASSFRANSPLHF.

This clone was detected only a few times. The V gene is TRBV7-2, the J gene TRBJ1-5, with D uncertain. Germline-derived CDR1 and CDR2 are SGHTA and FQGNSA. The ends were cut back, 5 bases at V and 2 bases at J, with 10 bases in the middle. This CDR3 comprises 14 residues. The CDR3 sequence is CASSPLIGNQPQHF. The CDR3 region has the DNA TGTGCCAGCAGCCCCCTCATCGGCAATCAGCCCCAGCATTTT. Complete variable domain (other parts from reference TRBV7-2 and TRBJ1-5): GAGVSQSPSNKVTEKGKDVELRCDPISGHTALYWYRQSLGQGLEFLIYFQGNSAPDKSGLPSDRFSAERTGGSVSTLTIQRTQQEDSAVYLCASSPLIGNQPQHFGDGTRLSIL.

This rearrangement joins TRBV11-1 to TRBJ2-7, with 7 bases matching TRBD1. This CDR3 has 14 residues. Germline CDR1 reads SGHAT; CDR2 reads FQDESV (reference sequence). J gave up 2 bases and V 6 bases, and 7 bases lay outside the gene matches. CDR3 loop: CASRKDRFAYEQYF. DNA for the CDR3: TGTGCCAGCAGAAAGGACAGGTTCGCCTACGAGCAGTACTTC.

This chain links TRBV9 with TRBJ2-3, with D perhaps TRBD2 (6 bases). Per the germline V gene, CDR1 is SGDLS and CDR2 is YYNGEE. V lost 0 bases and J lost 10, with 12 bases in between. The CDR3 extends over 13 amino acids. The CDR3 sequence is CASSVGFGEAQYF. The CDR3 nucleotides read TGTGCCAGCAGCGTAGGCTTCGGGGAGGCGCAGTATTTT.

This clone was counted a few times. This chain connects TRBV7-2 to TRBJ2-7, with 7 positions matching TRBD2. Germline loops: CDR1 SGHTA, CDR2 FQGNSA. This CDR3 comprises 15 residues. J was trimmed by 5 bases and V by 1 base; bases with no gene match: 8. The chain's CDR3 is CASSLVGGGNNEQYF. The CDR3 region has the DNA TGTGCCAGCAGCTTAGTTGGGGGAGGGAACAACGAGCAGTACTTC.

In its sample, this clone was seen a few times. V gene TRBV10-3 combines with J gene TRBJ2-1, with 9 bases aligning to TRBD1. V gave up 10 bases and J gave up 6 bases; unmatched junction bases: 19. Germline-derived CDR1 and CDR2 are ENHRY and SYGVKD. CDR3 length: 17 residues. CDR3 protein: CATEPQWTGVEGNEQFF. The CDR3 region has the DNA TGTGCCACCGAACCCCAGTGGACAGGGGTCGAAGGCAATGAGCAGTTCTTC.

This clone was observed a few times. Here the CDR3 DNA reads TGTGCCAGCAGCTCTGGACGGAATCAGCCCCAGCATTTT. The encoded protein is CASSSGRNQPQHF. V and J are TRBV7-8 and TRBJ1-5; no firm D call. CDR3 length: 13 residues. Per the germline V gene, CDR1 is SGHVS and CDR2 is FQNEAQ. V gave up 4 bases and J gave up 4 bases, with 8 bases separating them.

The chain joins TRBV6-1 to TRBJ2-3; D uncertain. The V and J ends lost 4 bases and 0 bases respectively, with 2 bases between them. This CDR3 comprises 12 residues. The germline V gene has CDR1 MNHNS and CDR2 SASEGT. The CDR3 region is CASSASTDTQYF. The CDR3 DNA reads TGTGCCAGCAGTGCCAGCACAGATACGCAGTATTTT.

The V call is TRBV28, the J call TRBJ1-2; 9 nucleotides agree with TRBD1. The CDR3 is 15 residues long. Per germline, CDR1 MDHEN and CDR2 SYDVKM. With 2 bases clipped from V and 7 bases from J, the junction kept 8 bases outside the gene matches. CDR3 sequence (DNA): TGTGCCAGCAGTTTAGGATGGACAGGGGAAGGTGGCTACACCTTC. Residues: CASSLGWTGEGGYTF.

The chain carries TRBV18 and TRBJ2-7, with a tentative D call TRBD1 (5 bases). Germline CDR1 KGHSH, CDR2 LQKENI. The CDR3 covers 14 residues. The V and J ends lost 5 bases and 7 bases respectively, with 18 bases between them. The CDR3 is CASSEDTGSREQYF. The CDR3, as DNA: TGTGCCAGCTCAGAGGACACAGGCTCCCGGGAGCAGTACTTC.

The rearrangement links TRBV7-2 to TRBJ1-6; no clear D gene. V was shortened by 0 bases and J by 12 bases, with 18 bases between the two germline ends. The germline CDR1 and CDR2 sequences are SGHTA and FQGNSA. The CDR3 totals 16 residues. The CDR3 sequence: CASSLAPGRIPLPLHF. The CDR3 coding sequence is TGTGCCAGCAGCTTAGCTCCGGGGAGAATACCACTACCCCTCCACTTT.

The CDR3 region is CASSLLSRGETQYF. Here the CDR3 DNA reads TGTGCCAGCAGTTTATTATCCAGGGGAGAGACCCAGTACTTC. The chain joins TRBV27 to TRBJ2-5; D is perhaps TRBD1 (6 bases). The CDR3 is made up of 14 amino acids. V shed 1 base and J shed 4 bases, with 10 bases lying between them. In germline, CDR1 is MNHEY, CDR2 SMNVEV (reference sequence).

The V gene is TRBV6-5, the J gene TRBJ1-4; 7 nucleotides match TRBD1. The CDR3 sequence is 15 residues long. The V gene end was trimmed by 5 bases and the J gene end by 6 bases; junction bases not matched to a gene: 9. Germline V gene lookup returns CDR1 MNHEY and CDR2 SVGAGI. The CDR3 loop reads CASSIRQGVDEKLFF. The CDR3 coding sequence is TGTGCCAGCAGTATCAGACAGGGAGTGGATGAAAAACTGTTTTTT.

CDR3 bases: TGTGCCACCAGCAGAGATCGATTGGGTCTCACGGATGGCTACACCTTC. Translated: CATSRDRLGLTDGYTF. This chain links TRBV15 with TRBJ1-2; no clear D gene. Germline-derived CDR1 and CDR2 are LNHNV and YYDKDF (reference sequence). V gave up 0 bases and J gave up 6 bases, with 17 bases separating them. CDR3 size: 16 residues. The variable domain in full, completed from reference TRBV15 and TRBJ1-2, reads DAMVIQNPRYQVTQFGKPVTLSCSQTLNHNVMYWYQQKSSQAPKLLFHYYDKDFNNEADTPDNFQSRRPNTSFCFLDIRSPGLGDTAMYLCATSRDRLGLTDGYTFGSGTRLTVV.

This rearrangement joins TRBV25-1 to TRBJ2-5; D gene ambiguous. CDR1 MGHDK and CDR2 SYGVNS come from the germline V gene. V was cut by 1 base and J by 1 base, with 4 bases left in between. The CDR3 sequence is 13 residues long. For the CDR3, the DNA is TGTGCCAGCAGTGAATTCCCCCAAGAGACCCAGTACTTC. This encodes CASSEFPQETQYF.